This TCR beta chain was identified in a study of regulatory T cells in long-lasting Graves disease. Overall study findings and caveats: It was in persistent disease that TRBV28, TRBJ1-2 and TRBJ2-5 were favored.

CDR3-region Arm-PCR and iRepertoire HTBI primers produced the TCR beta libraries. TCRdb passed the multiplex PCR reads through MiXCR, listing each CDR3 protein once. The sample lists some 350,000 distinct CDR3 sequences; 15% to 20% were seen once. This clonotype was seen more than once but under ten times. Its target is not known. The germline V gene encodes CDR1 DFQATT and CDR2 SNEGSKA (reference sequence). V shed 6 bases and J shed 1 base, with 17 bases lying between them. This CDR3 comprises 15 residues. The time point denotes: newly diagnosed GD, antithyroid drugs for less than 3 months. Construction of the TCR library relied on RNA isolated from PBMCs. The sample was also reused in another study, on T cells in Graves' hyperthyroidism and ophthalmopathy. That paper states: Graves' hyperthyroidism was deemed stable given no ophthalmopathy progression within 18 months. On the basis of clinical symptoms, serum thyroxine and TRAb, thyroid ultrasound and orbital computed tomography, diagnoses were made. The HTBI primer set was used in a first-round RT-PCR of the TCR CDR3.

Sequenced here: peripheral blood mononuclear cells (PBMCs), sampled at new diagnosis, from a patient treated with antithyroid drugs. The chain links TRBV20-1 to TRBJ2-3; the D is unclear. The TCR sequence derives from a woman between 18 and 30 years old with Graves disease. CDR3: CSAPKALVGTDTQYF. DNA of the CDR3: TGCAGTGCCCCAAAGGCGTTAGTCGGCACAGATACGCAGTATTTT.